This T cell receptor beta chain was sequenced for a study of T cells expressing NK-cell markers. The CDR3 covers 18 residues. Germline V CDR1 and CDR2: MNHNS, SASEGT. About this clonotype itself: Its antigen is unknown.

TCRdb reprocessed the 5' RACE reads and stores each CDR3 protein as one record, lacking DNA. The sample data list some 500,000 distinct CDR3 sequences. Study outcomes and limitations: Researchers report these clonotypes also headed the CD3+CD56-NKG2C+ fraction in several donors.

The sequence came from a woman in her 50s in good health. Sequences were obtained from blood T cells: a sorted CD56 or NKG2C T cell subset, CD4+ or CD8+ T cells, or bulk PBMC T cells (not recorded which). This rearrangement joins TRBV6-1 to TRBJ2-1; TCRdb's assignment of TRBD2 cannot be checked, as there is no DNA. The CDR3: CASSEAPRGSHSYNEQFF.